The sequence of this TCR beta chain was determined in a study of blood T cell repertoires in COVID-19. Profiling relied on immunoSEQ multiplex PCR, and the TCRdb table lists in-frame clones only, not all of them. The sample yields some 270,000 clones, approximately 85% seen once. There are 15 residues in the CDR3. Germline CDR1 KGHSH, CDR2 LQKENI. V lost 2 bases, J lost 4 bases, and 4 bases stayed unmatched. Sequencing was done on a sample of peripheral blood. V is TRBV18 and J is TRBJ2-3, with TRBD1 matching 9 bases. This sequence was found in a woman of 80 years or more with COVID-19, enrolled during active disease. This chain's CDR3 is CASSPGDRVPDTQYF. The CDR3 region has the DNA TGTGCCAGCTCACCAGGGGACAGGGTTCCAGATACGCAGTATTTT.